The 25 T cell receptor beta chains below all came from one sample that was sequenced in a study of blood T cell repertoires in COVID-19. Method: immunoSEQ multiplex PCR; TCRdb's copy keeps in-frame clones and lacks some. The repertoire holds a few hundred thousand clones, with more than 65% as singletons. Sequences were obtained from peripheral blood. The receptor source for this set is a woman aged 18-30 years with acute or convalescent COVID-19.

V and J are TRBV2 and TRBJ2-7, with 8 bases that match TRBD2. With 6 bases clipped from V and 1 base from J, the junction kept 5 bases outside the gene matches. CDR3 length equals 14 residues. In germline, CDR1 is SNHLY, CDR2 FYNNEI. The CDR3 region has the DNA TGTGCCAGCAGAGAACTAGCGGAGTCCTACGAGCAGTACTTC. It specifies CASRELAESYEQYF. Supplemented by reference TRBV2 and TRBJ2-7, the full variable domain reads EPEVTQTPSHQVTQMGQEVILRCVPISNHLYFYWYRQILGQKVEFLVSFYNNEISEKSEIFDDQFSVERPDGSNFTLKIRSTKLEDSAMYFCASRELAESYEQYFGPGTRLTVT.

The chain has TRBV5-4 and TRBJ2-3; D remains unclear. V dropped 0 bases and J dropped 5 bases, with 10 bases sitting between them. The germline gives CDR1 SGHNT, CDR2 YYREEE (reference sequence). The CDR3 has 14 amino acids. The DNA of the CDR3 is TGTGCCAGCAGCTTGGGGCAAGGAGTAGATACGCAGTATTTT. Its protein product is CASSLGQGVDTQYF.

The CDR3 nucleotides read TGTGCCAGCAGCCTGGGACAGGGAAGTTCACCCCTCCACTTT. Translating gives CASSLGQGSSPLHF. The rearrangement joins TRBV3-1 (or the pseudogene TRBV3-2) to TRBJ1-6; 9 nucleotides agree with TRBD1. J gave up 9 bases and V 4 bases, and 4 bases lay outside the gene matches. Germline V gives CDR1 LGHDT, CDR2 YNNKEL (reference sequence). CDR3 length: 14 residues.

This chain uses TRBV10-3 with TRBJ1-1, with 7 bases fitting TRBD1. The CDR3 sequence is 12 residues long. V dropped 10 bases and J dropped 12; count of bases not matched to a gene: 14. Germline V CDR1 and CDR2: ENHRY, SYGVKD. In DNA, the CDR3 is TGTGCCACCACGACAGGGTGGGAGGAAACTTTCTTT. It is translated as CATTTGWEETFF.

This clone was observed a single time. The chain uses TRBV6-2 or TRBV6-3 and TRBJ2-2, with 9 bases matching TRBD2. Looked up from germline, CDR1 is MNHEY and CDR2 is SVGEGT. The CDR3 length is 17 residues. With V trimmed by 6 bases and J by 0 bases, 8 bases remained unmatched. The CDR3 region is CASSPTPSGTNTGELFF. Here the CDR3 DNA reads TGTGCCAGCAGCCCTACACCTAGCGGGACGAACACCGGGGAGCTGTTTTTT.

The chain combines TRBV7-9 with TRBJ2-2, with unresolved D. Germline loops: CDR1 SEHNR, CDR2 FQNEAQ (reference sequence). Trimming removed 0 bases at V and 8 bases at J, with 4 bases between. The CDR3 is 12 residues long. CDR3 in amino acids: CASSLAYGELFF. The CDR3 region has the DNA TGTGCCAGCAGCTTAGCGTATGGGGAGCTGTTTTTT.

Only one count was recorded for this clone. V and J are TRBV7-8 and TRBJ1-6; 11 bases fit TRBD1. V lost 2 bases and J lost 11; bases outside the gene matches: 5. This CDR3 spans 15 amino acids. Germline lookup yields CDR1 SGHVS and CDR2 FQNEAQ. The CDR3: CASSLMDRGLTPLHF. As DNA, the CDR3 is TGTGCCAGCAGCTTAATGGACAGGGGGCTCACACCCCTCCACTTT.

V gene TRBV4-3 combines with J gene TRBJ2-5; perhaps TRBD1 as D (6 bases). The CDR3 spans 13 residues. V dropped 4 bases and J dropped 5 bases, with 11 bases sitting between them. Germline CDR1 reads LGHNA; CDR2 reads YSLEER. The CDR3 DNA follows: TGCGCCAGCAGCCGAGGACAGTCCGAGACCCAGTACTTC. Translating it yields CASSRGQSETQYF.

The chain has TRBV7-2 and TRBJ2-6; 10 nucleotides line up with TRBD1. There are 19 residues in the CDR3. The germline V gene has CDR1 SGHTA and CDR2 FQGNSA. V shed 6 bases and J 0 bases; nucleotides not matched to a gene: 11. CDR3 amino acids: CASRSPGTGDPSGANVLTF. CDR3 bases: TGTGCCAGCAGAAGCCCCGGGACAGGGGACCCCTCTGGGGCCAACGTCCTGACTTTC.

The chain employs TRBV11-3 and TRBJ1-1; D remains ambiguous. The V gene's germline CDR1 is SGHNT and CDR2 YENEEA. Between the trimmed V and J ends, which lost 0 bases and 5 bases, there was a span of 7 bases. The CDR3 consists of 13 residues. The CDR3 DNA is TGTGCCAGCAGCTTAGACGGGTCAACTGAAGCTTTCTTT. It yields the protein CASSLDGSTEAFF.

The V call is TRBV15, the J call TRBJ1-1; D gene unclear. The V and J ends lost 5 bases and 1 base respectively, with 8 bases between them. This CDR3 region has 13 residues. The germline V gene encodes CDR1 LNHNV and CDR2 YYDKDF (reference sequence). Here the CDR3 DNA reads TGTGCCACCAGCTCTGACAAGAACACTGAAGCTTTCTTT. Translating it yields CATSSDKNTEAFF. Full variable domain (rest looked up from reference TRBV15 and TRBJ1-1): DAMVIQNPRYQVTQFGKPVTLSCSQTLNHNVMYWYQQKSSQAPKLLFHYYDKDFNNEADTPDNFQSRRPNTSFCFLDIRSPGLGDTAMYLCATSSDKNTEAFFGQGTRLTVV.

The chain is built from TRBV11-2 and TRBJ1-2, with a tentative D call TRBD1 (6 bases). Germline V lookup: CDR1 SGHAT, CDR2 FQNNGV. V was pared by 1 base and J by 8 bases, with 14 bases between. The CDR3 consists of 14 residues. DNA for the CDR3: TGTGCCAGCAGCTTAGGAGACAGGCGGCTCGGCTACACCTTC. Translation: CASSLGDRRLGYTF. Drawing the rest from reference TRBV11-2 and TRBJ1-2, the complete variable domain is EAGVAQSPRYKIIEKRQSVAFWCNPISGHATLYWYQQILGQGPKLLIQFQNNGVVDDSQLPKDRFSAERLKGVDSTLKIQPAKLEDSAVYLCASSLGDRRLGYTFGSGTRLTVV.

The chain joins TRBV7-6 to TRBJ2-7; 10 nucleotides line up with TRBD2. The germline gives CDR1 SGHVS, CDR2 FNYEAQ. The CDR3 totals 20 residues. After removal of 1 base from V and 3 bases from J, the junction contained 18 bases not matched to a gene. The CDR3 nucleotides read TGTGCCAGCAGCTTAGAAGTTGGGCTAGCGGGAGTTGGGGGCTTCTACGAGCAGTACTTC. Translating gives CASSLEVGLAGVGGFYEQYF.

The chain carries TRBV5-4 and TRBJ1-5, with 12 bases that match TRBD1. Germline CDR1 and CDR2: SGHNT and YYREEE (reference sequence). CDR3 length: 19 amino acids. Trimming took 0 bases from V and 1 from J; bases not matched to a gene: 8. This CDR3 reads CASSLGDRGQDWSNQPQHF. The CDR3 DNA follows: TGTGCCAGCAGCTTGGGGGACAGGGGGCAGGATTGGAGCAATCAGCCCCAGCATTTT.

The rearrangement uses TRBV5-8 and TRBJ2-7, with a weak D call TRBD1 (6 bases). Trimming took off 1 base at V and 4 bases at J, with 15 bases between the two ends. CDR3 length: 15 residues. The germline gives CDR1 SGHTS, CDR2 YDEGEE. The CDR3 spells CASSLYGTRGYEQYF. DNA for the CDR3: TGTGCCAGCAGCTTGTATGGGACACGGGGTTACGAGCAGTACTTC.

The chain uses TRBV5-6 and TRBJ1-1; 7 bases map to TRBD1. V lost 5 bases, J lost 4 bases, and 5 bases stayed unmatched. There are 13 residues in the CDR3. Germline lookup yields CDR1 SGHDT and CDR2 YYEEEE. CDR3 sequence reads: CASRGQLVTEAFF. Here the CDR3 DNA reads TGTGCCAGCAGGGGACAGTTGGTCACTGAAGCTTTCTTT.

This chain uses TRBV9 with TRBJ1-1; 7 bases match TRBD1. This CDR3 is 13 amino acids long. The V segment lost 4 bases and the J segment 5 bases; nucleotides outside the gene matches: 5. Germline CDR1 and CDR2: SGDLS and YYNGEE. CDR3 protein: CASSPHRGTEAFF. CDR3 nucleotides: TGTGCCAGCAGCCCTCACAGGGGAACTGAAGCTTTCTTT.

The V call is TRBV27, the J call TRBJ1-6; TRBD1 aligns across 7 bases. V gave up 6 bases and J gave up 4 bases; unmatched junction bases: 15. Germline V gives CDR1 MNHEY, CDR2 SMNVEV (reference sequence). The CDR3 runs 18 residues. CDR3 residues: CASSHRQKRGQYNSPLHF. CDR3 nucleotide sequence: TGTGCCAGCAGCCACCGACAGAAAAGGGGGCAATATAATTCACCCCTCCACTTT.

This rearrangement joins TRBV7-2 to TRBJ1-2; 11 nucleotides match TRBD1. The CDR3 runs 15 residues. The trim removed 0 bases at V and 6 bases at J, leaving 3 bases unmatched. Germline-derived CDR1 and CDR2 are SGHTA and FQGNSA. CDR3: CASSLALGQGDGYTF. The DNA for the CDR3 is TGTGCCAGCAGCTTAGCGCTGGGACAGGGGGATGGCTACACCTTC.

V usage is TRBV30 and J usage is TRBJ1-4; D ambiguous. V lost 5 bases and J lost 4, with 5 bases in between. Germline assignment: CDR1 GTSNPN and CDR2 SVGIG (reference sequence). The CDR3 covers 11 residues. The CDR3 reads CAWAFNEKLFF. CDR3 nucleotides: TGTGCCTGGGCGTTTAATGAAAAACTGTTTTTT.

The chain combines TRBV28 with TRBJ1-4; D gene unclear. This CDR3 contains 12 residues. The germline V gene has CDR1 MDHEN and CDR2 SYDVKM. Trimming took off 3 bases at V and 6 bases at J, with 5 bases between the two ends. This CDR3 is CASSLSYEKLFF. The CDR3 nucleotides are TGTGCCAGCAGTTTGTCATATGAAAAACTGTTTTTT.

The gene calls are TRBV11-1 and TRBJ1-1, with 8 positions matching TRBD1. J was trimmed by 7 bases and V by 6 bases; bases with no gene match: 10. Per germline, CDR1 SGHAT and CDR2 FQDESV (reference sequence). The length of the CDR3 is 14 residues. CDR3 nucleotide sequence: TGTGCCAGCAGGACGTATGCGGGACAGGATGAAGCTTTCTTT. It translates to CASRTYAGQDEAFF.

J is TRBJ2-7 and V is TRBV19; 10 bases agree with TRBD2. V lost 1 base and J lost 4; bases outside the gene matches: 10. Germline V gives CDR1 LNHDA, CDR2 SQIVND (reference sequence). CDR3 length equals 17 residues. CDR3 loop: CASSIGLASGSGYEQYF. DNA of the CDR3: TGTGCCAGTAGTATAGGTCTTGCTAGCGGGAGCGGTTACGAGCAGTACTTC.

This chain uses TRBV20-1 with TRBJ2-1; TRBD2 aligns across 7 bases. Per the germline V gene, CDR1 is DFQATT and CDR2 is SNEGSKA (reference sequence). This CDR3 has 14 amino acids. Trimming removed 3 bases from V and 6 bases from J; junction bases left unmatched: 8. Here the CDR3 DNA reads TGCAGTGCTAGTCGGTCTAGCGGTATCAATGAGCAGTTCTTC. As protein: CSASRSSGINEQFF.

CDR3 sequence reads: CASSLVGGTSSYEQYF. The CDR3 DNA reads TGTGCCAGCAGCTTAGTCGGGGGGACGAGCTCCTACGAGCAGTACTTC. The rearrangement links TRBV7-2 to TRBJ2-7; TRBD2 matches at 7 bases. The germline V gene has CDR1 SGHTA and CDR2 FQGNSA. CDR3 size: 16 residues. Trimming at V came to 1 base and at J to 0 bases, leaving 6 bases not matched to a gene.